A single sample is the source of the 20 T cell receptor beta chains below, sequenced in a study of regulatory T cells in long-lasting Graves disease. Arm-PCR of CDR3 regions with iRepertoire HTBI primers generated TCR beta libraries. Each CDR3 protein gets one entry after TCRdb re-called the multiplex PCR reads with MiXCR. The repertoire includes approximately 560,000 distinct CDR3 sequences, about 16% of them detected once, and 12% sits in the top ten. Indicated time point: newly diagnosed GD, antithyroid drugs for less than 3 months. The TCR library used RNA extracted from PBMCs. These data also formed part of another study, on T cells in Graves' hyperthyroidism and ophthalmopathy.

This sample comprised peripheral blood mononuclear cells (PBMCs), obtained at new diagnosis, from a patient treated with antithyroid drugs. The source of these receptors is a man between 18 and 35 years old with Graves disease.

The chain combines TRBV5-1 with TRBJ1-3; D unclear. Per the germline V gene, CDR1 is SGHRS and CDR2 is YFSETQ. Trimming removed 0 bases from V and 5 bases from J, with 15 bases in between. The CDR3 has 16 residues. In DNA, the CDR3 is TGCGCCAGCAGCTTGGGGGGTGAGGAAAGGCGAAACACCATATATTTT. Translated, it gives CASSLGGEERRNTIYF.

This clonotype has a count of ten or more. V and J are TRBV12-3 or TRBV12-4 and TRBJ2-5; D is undetermined. This CDR3 is 12 amino acids long. V was clipped by 4 bases and J by 5 bases, with 8 bases between them. The CDR3, as DNA: TGTGCCAGCAGTTCCCATCCTGAGACCCAGTACTTC. This encodes CASSSHPETQYF.

This chain links TRBV9 with TRBJ2-5; 10 positions match TRBD2. Matching the DNA end better, TRBJ2-1 makes the J call doubtful. CDR3 length: 16 amino acids. Per the germline V gene, CDR1 is SGDLS and CDR2 is YYNGEE. CDR3 nucleotides: TGTGCCAGCAGCGTACCAGCTAGCGGGGGTTACAATGAGCAGTTCTTC. This sequence encodes CASSVPASGGYNEQFF.

This clonotype was found a few times. The J gene is TRBJ1-1, the V gene TRBV9; D not certain. V was trimmed by 6 bases and J by 7 bases, leaving 19 bases between them. The CDR3 has 14 residues. The germline V gene encodes CDR1 SGDLS and CDR2 YYNGEE. This chain's CDR3 is CASTPIHSSLEAFF. CDR3 bases: TGTGCCAGCACCCCCATTCATAGTAGCCTTGAAGCTTTCTTT.

This clonotype has just a few counts. V and J are TRBV13 and TRBJ2-3; tentative D call: TRBD1 (7 bases). This CDR3 region has 16 residues. Germline CDR1 and CDR2: PRHDT and FYEKMQ (reference sequence). The ends were cut back, 6 bases at V and 2 bases at J, with 18 bases in the middle. In DNA form, the CDR3 reads TGTGCCAGCAGTCCAGGGGGTGGGGGGCCCACAGATACGCAGTATTTT. This codes for CASSPGGGGPTDTQYF.

The table lists this clonotype with many counts. The chain links TRBV27 to TRBJ2-3, with 11 nucleotides matching TRBD2. The CDR3 loop spans 15 amino acids. Trimming at V came to 0 bases and at J to 6 bases, leaving 2 bases not matched to a gene. In germline, CDR1 is MNHEY, CDR2 SMNVEV (reference sequence). CDR3 residues: CASSLSGTSGDTQYF. The CDR3 DNA is TGTGCCAGCAGTTTATCAGGGACTAGCGGTGATACGCAGTATTTT.

This clonotype was detected ten times or more. The V gene is TRBV2, the J gene TRBJ2-1; maybe TRBD1 (5 bases). The CDR3 sequence is 12 residues long. Per germline, CDR1 SNHLY and CDR2 FYNNEI. With 6 bases removed from V and 9 bases from J, the gap between germline ends came to 12 bases. The CDR3, as DNA: TGTGCCAGCAGCGCCGACAGTCTTGAGCAGTTCTTC. Translation: CASSADSLEQFF. Complete variable domain (other parts from reference TRBV2 and TRBJ2-1): EPEVTQTPSHQVTQMGQEVILRCVPISNHLYFYWYRQILGQKVEFLVSFYNNEISEKSEIFDDQFSVERPDGSNFTLKIRSTKLEDSAMYFCASSADSLEQFFGPGTRLTVL.

This clonotype was counted between two and nine times. V gene TRBV7-9 combines with J gene TRBJ2-1, with D perhaps matching TRBD1 or TRBD2 (5 bases each). V was shortened by 5 bases and J by 9 bases, with 23 bases between the two germline ends. Germline V gene data show CDR1 as SEHNR and CDR2 as FQNEAQ (reference sequence). This CDR3 has 16 amino acids. The CDR3 sequence is CASSGRDPRRLGEQFF. The CDR3 DNA reads as TGTGCCAGCAGCGGCCGGGACCCCAGGAGATTGGGTGAGCAGTTCTTC. The entire variable domain, with the rest obtained from reference TRBV7-9 and TRBJ2-1, is as follows: DTGVSQNPRHKITKRGQNVTFRCDPISEHNRLYWYRQTLGQGPEFLTYFQNEAQLEKSRLLSDRFSAERPKGSFSTLEIQRTEQGDSAMYLCASSGRDPRRLGEQFFGPGTRLTVL.

This clonotype has a handful of counts. V usage is TRBV9 and J usage is TRBJ2-1; a possible D gene is TRBD2 (5 bases). Germline-derived CDR1 and CDR2 are SGDLS and YYNGEE. The V end lost 0 bases, the J end lost 10 bases, and 8 bases lay between the germline ends. This CDR3 comprises 12 residues. CDR3: CASSVGGAEQFF. CDR3 nucleotide sequence: TGTGCCAGCAGCGTAGGGGGAGCGGAGCAGTTCTTC.

This clonotype showed up many times. The chain couples TRBV5-1 to TRBJ1-1; D call uncertain. This CDR3 spans 14 amino acids. Germline CDR1 reads SGHRS; CDR2 reads YFSETQ. Trimming removed 6 bases from V and 3 bases from J, with 15 bases in between. The CDR3 reads CASNYGRPDTEAFF. In DNA, the CDR3 is TGCGCCAGCAACTATGGTCGGCCCGACACTGAAGCTTTCTTT.

The chain carries TRBV20-1 and TRBJ2-1; D unclear. The CDR3 extends over 12 amino acids. Germline values: CDR1 DFQATT, CDR2 SNEGSKA (reference sequence). Trimming pared 0 bases from V and 8 bases from J, leaving 8 bases between. The CDR3 protein is CSARELRDEQFF. In DNA, the CDR3 is TGCAGTGCTAGAGAATTACGGGATGAGCAGTTCTTC.

V usage is TRBV4-1 and J usage is TRBJ2-2; 15 bases align to TRBD2. The germline CDR1 and CDR2 sequences are MGHRA and YSYEKL. The V and J ends lost 7 bases and 5 bases, in that order; junction bases with no gene match: 2. The CDR3 runs to 15 residues. CDR3 sequence: CASTGLAGGTGELFF. CDR3 in DNA: TGCGCCAGCACGGGACTAGCGGGAGGAACCGGGGAGCTGTTTTTT.

The V gene is TRBV7-9, the J gene TRBJ1-5; TRBD1 might be the D (5 bases). The CDR3 loop spans 15 amino acids. Germline CDR1 reads SEHNR; CDR2 reads FQNEAQ (reference sequence). V was pared by 4 bases and J by 7 bases, with 17 bases between. The CDR3 reads CASSSSRVTGQPQHF. The CDR3 coding sequence is TGTGCCAGCAGCTCGAGCAGGGTGACGGGACAGCCCCAGCATTTT.

This clonotype was found a few times. The chain has TRBV6-5 and TRBJ2-1; 7 nucleotides align to TRBD2. CDR3 length: 13 residues. Germline CDR1 and CDR2: MNHEY and SVGAGI. V shed 4 bases, J shed 15 bases, and the junction held 12 bases outside the gene matches. The CDR3 here is CASSSTSNQMAFF. The CDR3 nucleotides are TGTGCCAGCAGTTCGACTAGCAACCAGATGGCGTTCTTC.

In its sample, this clonotype was seen once. A much larger clone differs by one base, so this may be a read error. The CDR3 region is CAISYGLPISNEQFF. The CDR3 region has the DNA TGTGCCATCAGTTACGGCCTACCGATATCCAATGAGCAGTTCTTC. The chain combines TRBV6-5 with TRBJ2-1; D is undetermined. CDR3 size: 15 residues. Per the germline V gene, CDR1 is MNHEY and CDR2 is SVGAGI.

The table lists this clonotype with a few counts. V gene TRBV20-1 combines with J gene TRBJ2-3; 8 bases agree with TRBD1. With V trimmed by 2 bases and J by 4 bases, 17 bases remained unmatched. The CDR3 extends over 18 amino acids. Germline CDR1 reads DFQATT; CDR2 reads SNEGSKA (reference sequence). Here the CDR3 reads CSARPITGQALRADTQYF. The CDR3 bases are TGCAGTGCTAGACCCATCACGGGACAGGCCCTTCGGGCAGATACGCAGTATTTT.

The table lists this clonotype with a few counts. In DNA form, the CDR3 reads TGCAGTGCTAGACCACAGGGGGCGTGGGACACCGGGGAGCTGTTTTTT. Amino acids: CSARPQGAWDTGELFF. The chain couples TRBV20-1 to TRBJ2-2; 9 positions match TRBD1. This CDR3 has 16 residues. CDR1 is DFQATT, CDR2 SNEGSKA, per germline (reference sequence). The V and J ends lost 2 bases and 3 bases, in that order; junction bases with no gene match: 7.

This clonotype was detected only a few times. This chain joins TRBV4-1 and TRBJ2-2; TRBD2 aligns across 8 bases. Germline CDR1 and CDR2: MGHRA and YSYEKL. V trimming: 5 bases; J trimming: 0 bases; junction bases outside the gene matches: 5. The CDR3 loop spans 16 amino acids. The CDR3 loop is CASSVPGLANTGELFF. CDR3 DNA sequence: TGCGCCAGCAGCGTACCGGGACTAGCGAACACCGGGGAGCTGTTTTTT.

This clonotype was counted ten times or more. The V gene is TRBV20-1, the J gene TRBJ2-4; 8 nucleotides match TRBD1. Germline CDR1 and CDR2: DFQATT and SNEGSKA (reference sequence). CDR3 length equals 13 residues. The J segment lost 5 bases and the V segment lost 2 bases, leaving 2 bases of the junction unmatched. The CDR3 loop reads CSARWDRQNIQYF. CDR3 in DNA: TGCAGTGCTAGATGGGACAGGCAAAACATTCAGTACTTC.

This clonotype has at least ten counts. This chain links TRBV6-1 with TRBJ2-7; D ambiguous. The CDR3 length is 14 residues. V was cut by 2 bases and J by 12 bases, with 20 bases left in between. Looked up from germline, CDR1 is MNHNS and CDR2 is SASEGT. DNA of the CDR3: TGTGCCAGCAGTGAATCCGTTTTAGGCCGAGCGCCGTACTTC. Protein: CASSESVLGRAPYF.